This entry describes one TCR beta chain. This sample stems from a study of blood T cell repertoires in COVID-19. About the research overall: T cells, B-cell-depleted T cells, or PBMCs provided the cDNA or gDNA that served as material.

Everyone who took part was roughly 18 to 89 years old, and they came from 24 US areas. Exposed study participants had met a COVID-19 case within 2 weeks before entry. Trimming stripped 3 bases from V and 1 base from J, with 12 bases between. In germline, CDR1 is SNHLY, CDR2 FYNNEI. CDR3 size: 15 residues. In the authors' workflow: Amplifying reference gene primers gave estimates of nucleated cell counts. Repertoires were generated with immunoSEQ multiplex PCR, while TCRdb's copy carries only in-frame clones and drops some. That table gives V, J and clone size, and the DNA gave D and trimming. The sample yields fewer than 250,000 clones, 83% seen once.

The sequencing input was PBMCs or T cells enriched from blood (not recorded which). The chain has TRBV2 and TRBJ1-1, with D perhaps TRBD1 (6 bases). The source of this sequence is a woman aged 35 to 49 who had been exposed to COVID-19. The CDR3 bases are TGTGCCAGCAGTGACTGGGCAGGGGAGAACACTGAAGCTTTCTTT. It yields the protein CASSDWAGENTEAFF.